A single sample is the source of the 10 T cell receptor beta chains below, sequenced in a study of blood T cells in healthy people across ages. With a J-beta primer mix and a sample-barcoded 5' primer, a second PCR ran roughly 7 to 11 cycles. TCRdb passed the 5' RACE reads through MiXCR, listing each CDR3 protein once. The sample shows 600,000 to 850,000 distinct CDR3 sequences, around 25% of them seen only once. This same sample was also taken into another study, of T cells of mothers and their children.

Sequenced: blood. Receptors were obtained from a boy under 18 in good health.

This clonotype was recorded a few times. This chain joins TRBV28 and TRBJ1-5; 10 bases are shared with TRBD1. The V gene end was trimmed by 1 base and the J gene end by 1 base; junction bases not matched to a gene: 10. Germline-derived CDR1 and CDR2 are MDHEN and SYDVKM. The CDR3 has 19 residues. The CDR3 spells CASSLFTGTGALSNQPQHF. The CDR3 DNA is TGTGCCAGCAGTTTATTTACGGGGACAGGGGCTTTAAGCAATCAGCCCCAGCATTTT.

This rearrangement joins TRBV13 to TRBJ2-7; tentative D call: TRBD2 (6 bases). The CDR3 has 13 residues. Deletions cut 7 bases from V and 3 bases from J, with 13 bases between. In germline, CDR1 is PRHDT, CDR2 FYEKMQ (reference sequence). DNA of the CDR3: TGTGCCAGCACCTCGGGGGAGAGCTACGAGCAGTACTTC. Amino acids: CASTSGESYEQYF.

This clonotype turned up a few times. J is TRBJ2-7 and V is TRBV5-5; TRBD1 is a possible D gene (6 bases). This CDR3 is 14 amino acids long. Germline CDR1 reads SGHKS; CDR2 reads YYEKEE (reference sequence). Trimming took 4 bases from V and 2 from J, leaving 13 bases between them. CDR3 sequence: CASSEDSLAYEQYF. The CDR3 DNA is TGTGCCAGCAGCGAGGACAGCCTAGCCTACGAGCAGTACTTC. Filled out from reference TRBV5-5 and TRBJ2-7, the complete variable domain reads DAGVTQSPTHLIKTRGQQVTLRCSPISGHKSVSWYQQVLGQGPQFIFQYYEKEERGRGNFPDRFSARQFPNYSSELNVNALLLGDSALYLCASSEDSLAYEQYFGPGTRLTVT.

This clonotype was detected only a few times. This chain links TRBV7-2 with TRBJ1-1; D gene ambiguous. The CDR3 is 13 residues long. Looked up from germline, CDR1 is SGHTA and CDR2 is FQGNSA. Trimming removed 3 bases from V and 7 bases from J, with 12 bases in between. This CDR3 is CASSLRTADEAFF. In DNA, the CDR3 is TGTGCCAGCAGCTTGAGGACCGCTGATGAAGCTTTCTTT.

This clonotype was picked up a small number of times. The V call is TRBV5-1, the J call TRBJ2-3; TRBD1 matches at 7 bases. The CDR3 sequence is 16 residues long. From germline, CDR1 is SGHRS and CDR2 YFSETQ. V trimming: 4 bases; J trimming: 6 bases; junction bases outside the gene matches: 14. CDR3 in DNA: TGCGCCAGCAGCCCAGGACCTAGGGGGCAGGTGGATACGCAGTATTTT. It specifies CASSPGPRGQVDTQYF. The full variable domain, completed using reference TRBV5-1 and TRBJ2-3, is KAGVTQTPRYLIKTRGQQVTLSCSPISGHRSVSWYQQTPGQGLQFLFEYFSETQRNKGNFPGRFSGRQFSNSRSEMNVSTLELGDSALYLCASSPGPRGQVDTQYFGPGTRLTVL.

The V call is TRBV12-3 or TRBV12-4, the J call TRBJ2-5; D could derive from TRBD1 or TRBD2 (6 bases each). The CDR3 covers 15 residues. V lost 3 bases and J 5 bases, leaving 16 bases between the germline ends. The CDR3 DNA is TGTGCCAGCAGTTTTTTTCGGGGGCCGGAGGAGACCCAGTACTTC. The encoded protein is CASSFFRGPEETQYF.

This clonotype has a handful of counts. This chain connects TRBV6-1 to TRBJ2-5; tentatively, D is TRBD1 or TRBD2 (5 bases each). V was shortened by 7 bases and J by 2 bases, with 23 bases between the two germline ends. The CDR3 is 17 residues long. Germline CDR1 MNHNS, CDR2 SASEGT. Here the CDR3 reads CASNLHYGAGPQETQYF. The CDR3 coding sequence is TGTGCCAGCAATCTTCACTACGGGGCAGGGCCGCAAGAGACCCAGTACTTC.

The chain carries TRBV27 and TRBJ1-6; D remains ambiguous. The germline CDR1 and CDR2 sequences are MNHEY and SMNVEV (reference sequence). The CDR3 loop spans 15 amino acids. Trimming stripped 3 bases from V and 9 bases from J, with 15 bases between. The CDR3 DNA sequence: TGTGCCAGCAGTTTGTTGAGTCAAGGAACTTCACCCCTCCACTTT. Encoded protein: CASSLLSQGTSPLHF.

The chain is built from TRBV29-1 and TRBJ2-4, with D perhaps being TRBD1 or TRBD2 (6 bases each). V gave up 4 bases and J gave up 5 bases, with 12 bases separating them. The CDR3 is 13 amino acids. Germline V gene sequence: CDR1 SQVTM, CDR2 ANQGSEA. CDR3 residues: CSVGGGGENIQYF. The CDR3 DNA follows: TGCAGCGTTGGCGGAGGGGGAGAAAACATTCAGTACTTC.

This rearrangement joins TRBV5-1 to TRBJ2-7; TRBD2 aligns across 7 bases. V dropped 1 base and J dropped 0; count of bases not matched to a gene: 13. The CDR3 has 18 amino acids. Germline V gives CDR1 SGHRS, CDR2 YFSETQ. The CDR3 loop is CASSLWGGVAGNSYEQYF. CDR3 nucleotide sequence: TGCGCCAGCAGCTTGTGGGGGGGTGTGGCAGGGAACTCCTACGAGCAGTACTTC.